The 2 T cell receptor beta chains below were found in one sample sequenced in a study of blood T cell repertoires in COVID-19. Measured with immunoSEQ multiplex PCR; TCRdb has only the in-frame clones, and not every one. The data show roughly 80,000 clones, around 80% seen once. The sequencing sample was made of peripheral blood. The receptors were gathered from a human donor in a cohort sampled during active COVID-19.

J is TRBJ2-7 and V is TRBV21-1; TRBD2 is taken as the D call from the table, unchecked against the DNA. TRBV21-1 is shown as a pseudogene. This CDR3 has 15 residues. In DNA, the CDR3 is TGTGCCAGCAGCAAAGGTATAGACGGGGGGGACGAGCAGTACTTC. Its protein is CASSKGIDGGDEQYF.

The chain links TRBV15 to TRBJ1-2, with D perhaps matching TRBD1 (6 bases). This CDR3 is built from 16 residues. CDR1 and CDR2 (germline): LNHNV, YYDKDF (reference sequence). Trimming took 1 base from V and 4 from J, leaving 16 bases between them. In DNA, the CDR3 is TGTGCCACCAGCAGAGTAACAGGGTGGAGCTTCTATGGCTACACCTTC. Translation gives CATSRVTGWSFYGYTF.